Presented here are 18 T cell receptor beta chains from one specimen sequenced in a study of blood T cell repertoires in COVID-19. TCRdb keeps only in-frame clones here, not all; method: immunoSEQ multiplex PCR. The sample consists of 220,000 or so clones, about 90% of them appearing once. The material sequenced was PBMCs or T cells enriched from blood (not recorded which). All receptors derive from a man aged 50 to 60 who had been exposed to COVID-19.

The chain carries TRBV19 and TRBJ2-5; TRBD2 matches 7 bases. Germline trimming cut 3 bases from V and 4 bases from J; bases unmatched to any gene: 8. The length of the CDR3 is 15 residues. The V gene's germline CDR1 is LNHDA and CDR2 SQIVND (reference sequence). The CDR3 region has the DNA TGTGCCAGTAGTATCAAAATGACGGGAGGAGAGACCCAGTACTTC. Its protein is CASSIKMTGGETQYF.

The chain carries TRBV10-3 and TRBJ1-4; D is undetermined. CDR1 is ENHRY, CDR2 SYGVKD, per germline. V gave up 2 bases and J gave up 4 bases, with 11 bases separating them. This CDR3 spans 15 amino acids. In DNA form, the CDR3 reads TGTGCCATCAGTGAGGGGCAAGGTATTAATGAAAAACTGTTTTTT. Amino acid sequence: CAISEGQGINEKLFF.

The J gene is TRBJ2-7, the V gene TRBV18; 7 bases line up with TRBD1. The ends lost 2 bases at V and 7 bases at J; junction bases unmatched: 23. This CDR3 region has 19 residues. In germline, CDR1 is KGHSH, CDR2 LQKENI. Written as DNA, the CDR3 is TGTGCCAGCTCACCAGAAGCTCCGGGACAGACGACCTACGGCGGGGAGCAGTACTTC. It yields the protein CASSPEAPGQTTYGGEQYF.

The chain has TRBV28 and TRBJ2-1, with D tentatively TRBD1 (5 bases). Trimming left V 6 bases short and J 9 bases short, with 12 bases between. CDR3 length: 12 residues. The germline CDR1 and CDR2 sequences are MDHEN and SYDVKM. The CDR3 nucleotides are TGTGCCAGCAGGGGGCAACATTTTGAGCAGTTCTTC. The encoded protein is CASRGQHFEQFF.

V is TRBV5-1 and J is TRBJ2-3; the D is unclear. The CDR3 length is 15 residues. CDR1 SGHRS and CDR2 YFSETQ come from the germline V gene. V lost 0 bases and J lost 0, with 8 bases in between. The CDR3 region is CASSLARTSTDTQYF. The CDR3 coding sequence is TGCGCCAGCAGCTTGGCAAGAACTAGCACAGATACGCAGTATTTT.

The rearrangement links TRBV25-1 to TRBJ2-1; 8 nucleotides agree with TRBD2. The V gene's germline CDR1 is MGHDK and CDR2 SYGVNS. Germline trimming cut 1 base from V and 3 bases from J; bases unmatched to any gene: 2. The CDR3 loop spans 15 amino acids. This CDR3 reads CASSELSGSYNEQFF. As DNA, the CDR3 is TGTGCCAGCAGTGAATTAAGCGGGAGCTACAATGAGCAGTTCTTC.

DNA for the CDR3: TGTGCCATCAGGGGACTAGCGGGAAGCTACGAGCAGTACTTC. Protein product: CAIRGLAGSYEQYF. The V gene is TRBV10-3, the J gene TRBJ2-7, with 13 bases that match TRBD2. CDR1 is ENHRY, CDR2 SYGVKD, per germline. V lost 6 bases to trimming and J lost 3 bases; unmatched junction nucleotides: 2. This CDR3 is 14 amino acids long.

CDR3 protein: CASSALARGYNEQFF. Here the CDR3 DNA reads TGTGCCAGCAGCGCACTAGCGCGCGGCTACAATGAGCAGTTCTTC. The V gene is TRBV2, the J gene TRBJ2-1, with 7 bases matching TRBD2. Unmatched junction bases numbered 8, after V lost 6 bases and J lost 3 bases. Looked up from germline, CDR1 is SNHLY and CDR2 is FYNNEI. The CDR3 runs 15 residues.

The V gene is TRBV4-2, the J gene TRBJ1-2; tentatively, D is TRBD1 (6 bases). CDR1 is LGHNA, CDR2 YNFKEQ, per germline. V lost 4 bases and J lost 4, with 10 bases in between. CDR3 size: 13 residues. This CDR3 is CASSRTASYGYTF. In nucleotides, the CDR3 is TGTGCCAGCAGCCGGACAGCCTCCTATGGCTACACCTTC.

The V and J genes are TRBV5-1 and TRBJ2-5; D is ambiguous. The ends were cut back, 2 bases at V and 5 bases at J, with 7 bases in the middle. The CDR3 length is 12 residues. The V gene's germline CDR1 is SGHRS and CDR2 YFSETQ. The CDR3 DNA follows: TGCGCCAGCAGCTTCGCGGCGGAGACCCAGTACTTC. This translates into CASSFAAETQYF.

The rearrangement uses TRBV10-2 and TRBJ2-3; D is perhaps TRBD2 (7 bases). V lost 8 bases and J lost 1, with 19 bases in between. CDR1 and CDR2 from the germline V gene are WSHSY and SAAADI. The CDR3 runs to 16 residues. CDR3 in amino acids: CASPQRERGCTDTQYF. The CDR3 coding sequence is TGCGCCAGCCCCCAGCGGGAAAGGGGGTGCACAGATACGCAGTATTTT.

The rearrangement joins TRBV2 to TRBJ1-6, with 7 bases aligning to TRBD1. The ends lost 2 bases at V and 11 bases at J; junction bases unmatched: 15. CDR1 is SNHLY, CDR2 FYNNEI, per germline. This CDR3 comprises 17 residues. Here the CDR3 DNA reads TGTGCCAGCAGTGAAATCGTGAGGGACAGCTTTTCTCCACCCCTCCACTTT. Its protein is CASSEIVRDSFSPPLHF.

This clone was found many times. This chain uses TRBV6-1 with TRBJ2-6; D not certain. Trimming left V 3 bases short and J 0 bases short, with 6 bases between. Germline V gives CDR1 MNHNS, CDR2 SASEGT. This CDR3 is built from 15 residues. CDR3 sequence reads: CASSDNRSGANVLTF. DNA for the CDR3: TGTGCCAGCAGTGATAATCGCTCTGGGGCCAACGTCCTGACTTTC.

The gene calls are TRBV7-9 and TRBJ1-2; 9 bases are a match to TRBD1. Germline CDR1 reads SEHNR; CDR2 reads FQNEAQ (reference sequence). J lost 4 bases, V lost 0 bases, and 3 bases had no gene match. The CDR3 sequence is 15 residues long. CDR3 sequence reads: CASSLAGTGSYGYTF. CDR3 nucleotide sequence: TGTGCCAGCAGCTTAGCAGGGACAGGGTCCTATGGCTACACCTTC.

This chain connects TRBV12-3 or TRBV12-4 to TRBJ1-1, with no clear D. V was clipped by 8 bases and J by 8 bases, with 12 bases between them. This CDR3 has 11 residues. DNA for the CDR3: TGTGCCAGCGGCCTGGGCCTAGAAGCTTTCTTT. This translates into CASGLGLEAFF.

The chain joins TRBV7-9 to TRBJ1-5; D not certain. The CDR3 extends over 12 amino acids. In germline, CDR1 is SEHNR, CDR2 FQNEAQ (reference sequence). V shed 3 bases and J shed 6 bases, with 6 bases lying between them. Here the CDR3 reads CASSFFGQPQHF. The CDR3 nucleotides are TGTGCCAGCAGCTTTTTCGGTCAGCCCCAGCATTTT.

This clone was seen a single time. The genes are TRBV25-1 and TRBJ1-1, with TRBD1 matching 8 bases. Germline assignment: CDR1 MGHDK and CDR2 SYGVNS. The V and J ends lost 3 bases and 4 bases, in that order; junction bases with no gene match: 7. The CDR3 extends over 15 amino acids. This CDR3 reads CASSDTGGNSTEAFF. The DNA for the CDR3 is TGTGCCAGCAGTGATACAGGGGGTAATTCCACTGAAGCTTTCTTT. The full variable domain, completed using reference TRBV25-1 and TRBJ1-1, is EADIYQTPRYLVIGTGKKITLECSQTMGHDKMYWYQQDPGMELHLIHYSYGVNSTEKGDLSSESTVSRIRTEHFPLTLESARPSHTSQYLCASSDTGGNSTEAFFGQGTRLTVV.

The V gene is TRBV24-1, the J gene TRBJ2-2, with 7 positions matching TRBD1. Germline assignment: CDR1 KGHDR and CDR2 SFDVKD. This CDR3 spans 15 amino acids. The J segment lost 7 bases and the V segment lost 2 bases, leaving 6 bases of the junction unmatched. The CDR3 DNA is TGTGCCACCAGTGATTGGATGGGACAGATCGGGGAGCTGTTTTTT. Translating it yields CATSDWMGQIGELFF.